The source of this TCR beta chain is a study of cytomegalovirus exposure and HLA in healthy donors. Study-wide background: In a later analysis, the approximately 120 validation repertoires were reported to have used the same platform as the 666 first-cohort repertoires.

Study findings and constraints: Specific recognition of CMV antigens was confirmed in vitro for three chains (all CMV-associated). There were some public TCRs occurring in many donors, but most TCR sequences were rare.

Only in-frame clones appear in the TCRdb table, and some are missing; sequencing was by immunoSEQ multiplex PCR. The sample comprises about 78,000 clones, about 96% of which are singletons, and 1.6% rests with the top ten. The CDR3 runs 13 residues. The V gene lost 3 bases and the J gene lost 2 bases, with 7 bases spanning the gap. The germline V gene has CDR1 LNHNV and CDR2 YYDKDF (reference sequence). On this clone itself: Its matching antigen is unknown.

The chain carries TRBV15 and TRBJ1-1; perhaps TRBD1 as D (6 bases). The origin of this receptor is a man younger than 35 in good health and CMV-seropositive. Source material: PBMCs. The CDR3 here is CATSRGQNTEAFF. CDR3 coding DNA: TGTGCCACCAGCAGGGGACAAAACACTGAAGCTTTCTTT.